The clone carrying this T cell receptor beta chain was found once. Its antigen is still unknown. Genomic DNA acted as the template from which TCR beta VDJ combination and CDR3 sequence profiling were carried out. TCRdb used MiXCR to reprocess the reads, holding one entry per CDR3 protein. The sample lists approximately 200,000 distinct CDR3 sequences; approximately 57% were seen once. Germline CDR1 MNHEY, CDR2 SVGAGI. The CDR3 sequence is 19 residues long. V lost 0 bases, J lost 2 bases, and 22 bases lay in between. This record comes from a study of CD8+CD57+ T cells in acquired aplastic anemia. Across the study: Sorted CD4+ plus CD8+ cells gave DNA averaging around 3.2 ug. Where healthy donors were concerned, CD4+ cells averaged about 11 million reads. The study's findings and limits: Patients and controls were not found to differ significantly in CD8+ Simpson's diversity. Sharing between patients and controls was observed for around 30 CD8+ CDR3 sequences.

This chain connects TRBV6-5 to TRBJ1-2; perhaps TRBD1 as D (5 bases). The specimen sequenced was sorted CD4+, CD8+, or CD8+CD57+ T cells (not recorded which) from PBMCs. This TCR was recovered from a human donor in good health. CDR3 bases: TGTGCCAGCAGTTACTCCGGCATATTGGTGGGCGGGGGGAACTATGGCTACACCTTC. Translation: CASSYSGILVGGGNYGYTF.